Reported below is one T cell receptor beta chain. Its antigen is still unknown. Base-call qualities are not available, and no considerably larger clone is one nucleotide away. Other DNA sequences in this specimen translate into the identical CDR3. Genomic DNA was extracted from sorted cells with the Quick-DNA Microprep Kit. Amplification of TCRbeta DNA was done with the immunoSEQ hsTCRbeta kit, following the protocol from the manufacturer. TCRbeta libraries were sequenced on an Illumina MiSeq instrument. On the authors' methods: Following removal of out-of-frame sequences, 2,204,828 distinct TCRbeta sequences were retained, with an average of approximately 64,000 per individual. Each individual was scored according to the count of 150 to 200 previously reported CMV-associated TCRbeta sequences and the total productive distinct TCRbeta count. A beta-binomial model was reimplemented in Python, and scikit-learn random forests with default parameters were trained on US cohort data. Classifier performance on the Belgian cohort was summarized as median AUC with percentile confidence intervals calculated over 10,000 bootstrap iterations. TCRdb took over this immuneACCESS table, retaining in-frame rearrangements with V and J assigned. Such tables are incomplete; in checked studies, under half of the missing clones stem from an unresolved V gene, and the remainder is unexplained. V and J calls and clone size are those listed in that table; D and trimming were worked out from the DNA. The sample yields around 53,000 clones; 60% to 85% were counted once. The ten largest account for around 1.5% of the sample.

This record belongs to a study of memory CD4+ T cells and cytomegalovirus serostatus (dated by TCRdb to about 2019). About the full investigation: A total of roughly 35 healthy Belgian adults, of whom 9 were CMV seropositive and about 24 were CMV seronegative, were included in the cohort. To replicate a published TCR-based CMV serostatus classifier, the study sequenced CD4+ memory TCRbeta repertoires from a Belgian cohort whose cytomegalovirus serostatus was known. Results and caveats for the whole study, not just this receptor: Of around 160 previously reported CMV-associated TCRbeta sequences, over 65 appeared in the CD4+ memory repertoires, each in one to five individuals. The results were interpreted as suggesting that the CMV-associated TCR signature is mostly present in the CD4+ memory repertoire. Unlike the original study, which covered naive and memory CD4+ and CD8+ populations, the Belgian study sequenced only CD4+CD45RO+ memory cells. A median bootstrapped AUC of around 0.94 with a 95% CI of 0.76-1.00 was achieved on the Belgian cohort by the original-framework classifier. For predicting CMV serostatus, the median bootstrapped AUC was 0.95 using the original framework and roughly 0.91 using a US-trained random forest.

A FACSAria II was used to sort memory CD4+ T cells, defined as single viable CD3+CD4+CD8-CD45RO+ cells. To determine CMV serostatus, a Roche Elecsys assay was used that detects serum IgG against CMV pp150, pp28, p38 and p52. After the samples were thawed, total CD4+ T cells were enriched through positive selection using CD4 magnetic microbeads. The samples came from a different study that was designed specifically to examine the CD4+ T cell memory repertoire. Peripheral blood mononuclear cells were isolated and cryopreserved following standard operating procedures; serum was stored at -80 °C. CD3-PerCP (BW264/56), CD4-APC (RPA-T4), CD45RO-PE (UCHT1) and CD8-Pacific Orange (3B5) antibodies were used for staining, and non-viable cells were excluded with Sytox blue. Including the terminal cysteine and phenylalanine, the CDR3 comprises 14 residues. Only the CDR3 region is kept as DNA, spanning 42 bases read in frame from base 1. CDR1 SGHDT and CDR2 YYEEEE were looked up in the germline V gene. V trim: 5 bases; J trim: 3 bases; unmatched bases: 5.

The receptor was isolated from an adult in good health and CMV-seropositive. The rearrangement joined TRBV5-6 to TRBJ1-5, with TRBD1 identical over 7 junction bases. Input material: memory CD4+ T cells from blood. The DNA reads TGTGCCAGCAGTCTACAGGGGATCAATCAGCCCCAGCATTTT. The translation is CASSLQGINQPQHF.